The 29 T cell receptor beta chains reported below all come from one sample, sequenced in a study of Graves' ophthalmopathy and Graves' hyperthyroidism. Amplification of the TCR beta CDR3 regions used RNA transcripts (as template). The library came from an HTBI-primed first-round RT-PCR and a second-round multiplex PCR. TCRdb re-analysed the multiplex PCR reads in MiXCR, keeping a single row per CDR3 protein. Here the sample spans some 160,000 distinct CDR3 sequences, approximately 40% being singletons. Sequencing input: peripheral blood. These receptors all come from a man aged 30-40 years with Graves' ophthalmopathy.

This clonotype was counted many times. The J gene is TRBJ1-1, the V gene TRBV12-3 or TRBV12-4, with a tentative D call TRBD1 (5 bases). CDR3 length: 15 amino acids. V lost 7 bases and J 5 bases, leaving 20 bases between the germline ends. CDR3 bases: TGTGCCAGCACCCTGACGGGGTCTGGGGGGACTGAAGCTTTCTTT. It is translated as CASTLTGSGGTEAFF.

The V gene is TRBV28, the J gene TRBJ2-3, with 7 nucleotides matching TRBD1. This CDR3 has 15 amino acids. CDR1 and CDR2 (germline): MDHEN, SYDVKM. Trimming cost V 6 bases and J 6 bases; bases outside gene matches: 12. In DNA form, the CDR3 reads TGTGCCAGCAGGGGACAGTCCTCCCCCGGGGATACGCAGTATTTT. This gives the protein CASRGQSSPGDTQYF.

This clonotype was detected ten times or more. The chain joins TRBV24-1 to TRBJ1-5; no firm D call. CDR3 length: 13 residues. Trimming left V 4 bases short and J 13 bases short, with 16 bases between. Per germline, CDR1 KGHDR and CDR2 SFDVKD. The CDR3 DNA is TGTGCCACCAGTGAGCCGCGGACCCGCGAACAGCATTTT. Its protein is CATSEPRTREQHF.

This clonotype appeared many times. The chain recombines TRBV27 with TRBJ1-1; D is undetermined. Germline CDR1 and CDR2: MNHEY and SMNVEV (reference sequence). The CDR3 consists of 14 residues. Trimming took off 3 bases at V and 3 bases at J, with 11 bases between the two ends. The CDR3 DNA sequence: TGTGCCAGCAGTTTCTCGGCCGGGGACACTGAAGCTTTCTTT. Translated, it gives CASSFSAGDTEAFF.

The chain recombines TRBV6-2 or TRBV6-3 with TRBJ2-5; 8 bases agree with TRBD1. The CDR3 length is 17 residues. Germline V gives CDR1 MNHEY, CDR2 SVGEGT. V shed 0 bases, J shed 2 bases, and the junction held 8 bases outside the gene matches. The CDR3: CASSYSKTGEWQETQYF. CDR3 sequence (DNA): TGTGCCAGCAGTTACTCGAAGACAGGGGAATGGCAAGAGACCCAGTACTTC.

This clonotype has a count of ten or more. The chain combines TRBV2 with TRBJ2-5, with D possibly TRBD1 on 5 matching bases. The V gene lost 4 bases and the J gene lost 5 bases, with 17 bases spanning the gap. In germline, CDR1 is SNHLY, CDR2 FYNNEI. This CDR3 spans 15 amino acids. The CDR3 spells CASSAAVGRWETQYF. CDR3 sequence (DNA): TGTGCCAGCAGTGCTGCCGTGGGGCGATGGGAGACCCAGTACTTC.

With regard to this clonotype: This may arise from a read error, as a much more abundant clone is one base away. The chain uses TRBV6-5 and TRBJ1-5; D is undetermined. This CDR3 spans 13 amino acids. Germline V CDR1 and CDR2: MNHEY, SVGAGI. In nucleotides, the CDR3 is TGTGCCAGCGGTTACTCCTCCGTTCAGCCCCAGCATTTT. This codes for CASGYSSVQPQHF.

A few counts support this clonotype. The rearrangement links TRBV12-3 or TRBV12-4 to TRBJ1-5; 9 nucleotides align to TRBD1. This CDR3 region has 15 residues. V shed 1 base and J 4 bases; nucleotides not matched to a gene: 2. CDR3 amino acids: CASSLDRGPNQPQHF. The CDR3 bases are TGTGCCAGCAGTTTAGACAGGGGGCCGAATCAGCCCCAGCATTTT.

The rearrangement links TRBV7-9 to TRBJ1-5, with no clear D. V lost 5 bases and J lost 4, with 6 bases in between. The germline V gene encodes CDR1 SEHNR and CDR2 FQNEAQ (reference sequence). CDR3 length: 12 residues. Here the CDR3 DNA reads TGTGCCAGCAGCGCGGATAATCAGCCCCAGCATTTT. Its protein is CASSADNQPQHF.

This CDR3 reads CASSTTGWRGYTF. The CDR3 DNA is TGTGCCAGCAGCACGACAGGGTGGAGGGGCTACACCTTC. J is TRBJ1-2 and V is TRBV6-1, with TRBD1 matching over 7 bases. The germline V gene encodes CDR1 MNHNS and CDR2 SASEGT. V lost 6 bases to trimming and J lost 8 bases; unmatched junction nucleotides: 9. This CDR3 contains 13 residues.

This clonotype was found many times. This chain connects TRBV6-5 to TRBJ1-1; 12 bases are shared with TRBD1. Trimming took 2 bases from V and 7 from J; bases not matched to a gene: 8. The germline gives CDR1 MNHEY, CDR2 SVGAGI. This CDR3 spans 16 amino acids. DNA of the CDR3: TGTGCCAGCAGTTACGGGACAGGGGGCGCTTATATTGAAGCTTTCTTT. Translating gives CASSYGTGGAYIEAFF.

The chain employs TRBV7-3 and TRBJ2-7; 12 bases line up with TRBD2. The germline V gene encodes CDR1 SGHTA and CDR2 FQGTGA. This CDR3 has 15 amino acids. With 4 bases clipped from V and 5 bases from J, the junction kept 6 bases outside the gene matches. The chain's CDR3 is CASSYLAGGINEQYF. The CDR3, as DNA: TGTGCCAGCAGCTACCTAGCGGGAGGGATTAACGAGCAGTACTTC.

The V call is TRBV4-3, the J call TRBJ2-2; no clear D gene. This CDR3 has 14 residues. The V gene lost 1 base and the J gene lost 3 bases, with 6 bases spanning the gap. CDR1 is LGHNA, CDR2 YSLEER, per germline. The CDR3 nucleotides read TGCGCCAGCAGCCAAGCTCCTTACACCGGGGAGCTGTTTTTT. Its protein is CASSQAPYTGELFF.

At least ten counts were recorded for this clonotype. The V gene is TRBV6-2 or TRBV6-3, the J gene TRBJ1-2; D not resolved. Germline V lookup: CDR1 MNHEY, CDR2 SVGEGT. The CDR3 loop spans 13 amino acids. The V gene lost 0 bases and the J gene lost 3 bases, with 5 bases spanning the gap. The CDR3 loop reads CASSYSGDYGYTF. CDR3 coding DNA: TGTGCCAGCAGTTACTCGGGTGACTATGGCTACACCTTC.

The genes are TRBV10-1 and TRBJ1-5; D is perhaps TRBD1 (5 bases). CDR1 and CDR2 (germline): WNHNN, SYGVQD (reference sequence). CDR3 length: 13 amino acids. The V end was cut by 0 bases, the J end by 6 bases, with 6 bases between. Here the CDR3 reads CASSESGVQPQHF. As DNA, the CDR3 is TGCGCCAGCAGTGAGTCAGGGGTTCAGCCCCAGCATTTT.

The chain carries TRBV2 and TRBJ1-5; no reliable D call. CDR3 length: 12 amino acids. Germline loops: CDR1 SNHLY, CDR2 FYNNEI. Trimming took 8 bases from V and 4 from J, leaving 9 bases between them. The CDR3 spells CASAGSNQPQHF. The CDR3 DNA reads TGTGCCAGCGCGGGGAGTAATCAGCCCCAGCATTTT. Full variable domain (rest looked up from reference TRBV2 and TRBJ1-5): EPEVTQTPSHQVTQMGQEVILRCVPISNHLYFYWYRQILGQKVEFLVSFYNNEISEKSEIFDDQFSVERPDGSNFTLKIRSTKLEDSAMYFCASAGSNQPQHFGDGTRLSIL.

This clonotype has a count of ten or more. The chain recombines TRBV7-9 with TRBJ2-3; 8 positions match TRBD2. The trim removed 5 bases at V and 2 bases at J, leaving 6 bases unmatched. Germline V gene lookup returns CDR1 SEHNR and CDR2 FQNEAQ (reference sequence). This CDR3 has 15 amino acids. The CDR3 here is CASSPTSAYTDTQYF. In DNA, the CDR3 is TGTGCCAGCAGCCCGACTAGCGCTTACACAGATACGCAGTATTTT. The full variable domain, in which reference TRBV7-9 and TRBJ2-3 provide the parts outside the CDR3, is DTGVSQNPRHKITKRGQNVTFRCDPISEHNRLYWYRQTLGQGPEFLTYFQNEAQLEKSRLLSDRFSAERPKGSFSTLEIQRTEQGDSAMYLCASSPTSAYTDTQYFGPGTRLTVL.

This clonotype was counted ten times or more. The chain carries TRBV24-1 and TRBJ1-2; D is unclear. CDR3 length equals 19 residues. The V end lost 7 bases, the J end lost 4 bases, and 30 bases lay between the germline ends. CDR1 is KGHDR, CDR2 SFDVKD, per germline. The CDR3 is CATRRTSRPQEGPGYGYTF. The CDR3, as DNA: TGTGCCACCAGGAGGACGAGCAGACCCCAGGAGGGCCCTGGCTATGGCTACACCTTC.

This clonotype was detected many times. The CDR3 here is CASSTTPPGELFF. The CDR3 DNA reads TGTGCCAGTAGTACAACCCCCCCCGGGGAGCTGTTTTTT. The chain has TRBV19 and TRBJ2-2; D gene ambiguous. V was shortened by 4 bases and J by 6 bases, with 9 bases between the two germline ends. CDR1 LNHDA and CDR2 SQIVND come from the germline V gene (reference sequence). The CDR3 is 13 amino acids.

The rearrangement uses TRBV7-2 and TRBJ2-3; D perhaps matches TRBD1 (6 bases). Germline CDR1 is SGHTA and CDR2 is FQGNSA. Trimming removed 5 bases at V and 2 bases at J, with 11 bases between. The CDR3 is 14 residues long. This CDR3 is CASSLQGNTDTQYF. In nucleotides, the CDR3 is TGTGCCAGCAGCCTACAGGGTAACACAGATACGCAGTATTTT.

This clonotype was found many times. The chain uses TRBV12-3 or TRBV12-4 and TRBJ2-4; no definite D call. The CDR3 loop spans 11 amino acids. V lost 3 bases to trimming and J lost 7 bases, with 4 bases between them. The DNA for the CDR3 is TGTGCCAGCAGTTTGACTAACATTCAGTACTTC. It specifies CASSLTNIQYF.

This clonotype was picked up many times. The CDR3 is CASSQGGLAGGMNTGELFF. The DNA for the CDR3 is TGTGCCAGCAGCCAAGGAGGGCTAGCGGGAGGAATGAACACCGGGGAGCTGTTTTTT. The V and J genes are TRBV4-2 and TRBJ2-2, with TRBD2 matching over 11 bases. V dropped 1 base and J dropped 1; count of bases not matched to a gene: 8. Germline CDR1 and CDR2: LGHNA and YNFKEQ. This CDR3 contains 19 residues.

This clonotype came up many times. CDR3 residues: CASSVEGQETQYF. The CDR3 nucleotides read TGTGCCAGCAGTGTGGAAGGCCAAGAGACCCAGTACTTC. The J gene is TRBJ2-5, the V gene TRBV2; no reliable D call. The length of the CDR3 is 13 residues. Between the trimmed V and J ends, which lost 4 bases and 1 base, there was a span of 7 bases. Looked up from germline, CDR1 is SNHLY and CDR2 is FYNNEI.

At least ten counts were recorded for this clonotype. CDR3 bases: TGTGCCATCAGTGAGCCGGGGTTTACCCCCAGAGAGACCCAGTACTTC. It yields the protein CAISEPGFTPRETQYF. The chain links TRBV10-3 to TRBJ2-5; D might be TRBD2 (5 bases). In germline, CDR1 is ENHRY, CDR2 SYGVKD. This CDR3 is 16 amino acids long. V was clipped by 2 bases and J by 4 bases, with 17 bases between them.

There are many counts of this clonotype. J is TRBJ1-1 and V is TRBV5-1; 12 nucleotides line up with TRBD1. J was trimmed by 4 bases and V by 8 bases; bases with no gene match: 12. Germline-derived CDR1 and CDR2 are SGHRS and YFSETQ. The CDR3 is made up of 16 amino acids. The CDR3 reads CASSGTGGIAGTEAFF. CDR3 coding DNA: TGCGCCAGTTCCGGGACAGGGGGCATCGCTGGCACTGAAGCTTTCTTT.

V gene TRBV19 combines with J gene TRBJ1-1; possibly TRBD1 for D (6 bases). The ends were cut back, 4 bases at V and 5 bases at J, with 11 bases in the middle. Looked up from germline, CDR1 is LNHDA and CDR2 is SQIVND (reference sequence). The CDR3 totals 13 residues. This CDR3 is CASSRTAGTEAFF. In DNA, the CDR3 is TGTGCCAGTAGTAGGACAGCGGGGACTGAAGCTTTCTTT.

This chain joins TRBV6-5 and TRBJ2-5, with unresolved D. This CDR3 is built from 13 residues. Looked up from germline, CDR1 is MNHEY and CDR2 is SVGAGI. V dropped 5 bases and J dropped 5 bases, with 12 bases sitting between them. The CDR3 reads CASSPLDGETQYF. The CDR3 nucleotides are TGTGCCAGCAGTCCCTTAGATGGGGAGACCCAGTACTTC.

This chain joins TRBV28 and TRBJ2-7; 8 bases match TRBD1. Per the germline V gene, CDR1 is MDHEN and CDR2 is SYDVKM. CDR3 length: 14 residues. Trimming removed 6 bases from V and 4 bases from J; junction bases left unmatched: 8. The CDR3 coding sequence is TGTGCCAGCAGACGGGACAGGTTCGGATACGAGCAGTACTTC. Protein product: CASRRDRFGYEQYF.

At least ten counts were recorded for this clonotype. The chain recombines TRBV14 with TRBJ2-5; 7 bases line up with TRBD1. Germline lookup yields CDR1 SGHDN and CDR2 FVKESK. The CDR3 spans 15 residues. The trim removed 4 bases at V and 1 base at J, leaving 6 bases unmatched. CDR3 in DNA: TGTGCCAGCAGCCTGTGGACAGGCCGCCAAGAGACCCAGTACTTC. As protein: CASSLWTGRQETQYF.